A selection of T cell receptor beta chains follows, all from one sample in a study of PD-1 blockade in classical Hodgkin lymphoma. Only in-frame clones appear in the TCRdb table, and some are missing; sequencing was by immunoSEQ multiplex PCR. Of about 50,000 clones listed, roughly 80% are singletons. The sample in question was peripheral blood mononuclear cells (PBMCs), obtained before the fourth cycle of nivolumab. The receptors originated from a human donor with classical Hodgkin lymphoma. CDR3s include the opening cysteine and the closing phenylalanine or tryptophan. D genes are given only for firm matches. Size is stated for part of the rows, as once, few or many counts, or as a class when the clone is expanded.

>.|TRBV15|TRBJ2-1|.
CATSFPRTDNYNEQFF
TGTGCCACCAGCTTCCCAAGGACAGACAACTACAATGAGCAGTTCTTC
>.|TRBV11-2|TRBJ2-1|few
CASRTTGQNNEQFF
TGTGCCAGCAGGACCACCGGGCAAAACAATGAGCAGTTCTTC
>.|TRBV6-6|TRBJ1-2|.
CASSFSYTDSHYGYTF
TGTGCCAGCAGTTTCTCCTACACGGACAGCCACTATGGCTACACCTTC
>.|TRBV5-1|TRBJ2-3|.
CAGSLGGSSTDTQYF
TGCGCCGGCAGCTTGGGGGGCTCTAGCACAGATACGCAGTATTTT
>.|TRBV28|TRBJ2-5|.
CASSLGGAQETQYF
TGTGCCAGCAGTTTAGGCGGGGCCCAAGAGACCCAGTACTTC
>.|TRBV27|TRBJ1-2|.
CASSLSWGAYGYTF
TGTGCCAGCAGTTTATCATGGGGGGCTTATGGCTACACCTTC
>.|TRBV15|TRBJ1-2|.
CATSRVGALNYGYTF
TGTGCCACCAGCAGAGTGGGGGCCCTTAACTATGGCTACACCTTC
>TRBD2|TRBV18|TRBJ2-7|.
CASSPRRENRYEQYF
TGTGCCAGCTCACCACGGCGGGAGAATAGGTACGAGCAGTACTTC
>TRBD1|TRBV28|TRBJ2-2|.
CASSSLRGQGYTGELFF
TGTGCCAGCAGTTCCCTTAGGGGACAGGGGTACACCGGGGAGCTGTTTTTT
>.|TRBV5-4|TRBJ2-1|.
CASSGESYNEQFF
TGTGCCAGCAGCGGGGAGTCCTACAATGAGCAGTTCTTC
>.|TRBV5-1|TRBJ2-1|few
CASSLVFATNDAYNEQFF
TGCGCCAGCAGCTTGGTTTTCGCGACTAATGATGCCTACAATGAGCAGTTCTTC
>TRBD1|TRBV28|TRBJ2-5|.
CASSFPLTHGTGQETQYF
TGTGCCAGCAGTTTTCCCCTTACTCACGGGACAGGACAAGAGACCCAGTACTTC
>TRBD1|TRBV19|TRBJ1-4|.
CASADRGGNEKLFF
TGTGCCAGTGCCGACAGGGGAGGTAATGAAAAACTGTTTTTT
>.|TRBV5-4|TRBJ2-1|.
CAITAFSYNEQFF
TGTGCCATTACAGCCTTCTCCTACAATGAGCAGTTCTTC
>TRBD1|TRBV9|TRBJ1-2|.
CASSPNPGQGHGYTF
TGTGCCAGCAGCCCAAATCCGGGACAGGGACATGGCTACACCTTC
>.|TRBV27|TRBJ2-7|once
CASSLNRASYEQYF
TGTGCCAGCAGTTTAAATAGGGCTTCCTACGAGCAGTACTTC
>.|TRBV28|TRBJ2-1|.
CASSMTNEQFF
TGTGCCAGCAGTATGACGAATGAGCAGTTCTTC
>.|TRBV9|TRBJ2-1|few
CASSVGYNEQFF
TGTGCCAGCAGCGTAGGGTACAATGAGCAGTTCTTC
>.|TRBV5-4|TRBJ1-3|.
CAITDGTSGNTIYF
TGTGCCATTACCGACGGTACCTCTGGAAACACCATATATTTT
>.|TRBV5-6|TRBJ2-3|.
CASSLFTDTQYF
TGTGCCAGCAGCCTATTCACAGATACGCAGTATTTT
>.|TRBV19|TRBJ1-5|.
CASSRGGTLHNQPQHF
TGTGCCAGTAGCCGCGGGGGGACCCTACATAATCAGCCCCAGCATTTT
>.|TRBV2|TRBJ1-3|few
CASSWWSGNTIYF
TGTGCCAGCAGTTGGTGGTCGGGAAACACCATATATTTT
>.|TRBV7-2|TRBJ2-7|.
CASSRQTGYEQYF
TGTGCCAGCAGCCGTCAGACTGGCTACGAGCAGTACTTC
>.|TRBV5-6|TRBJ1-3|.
CASSSRDTSGNTIYF
TGTGCCAGCAGCTCCCGGGACACCTCTGGAAACACCATATATTTT
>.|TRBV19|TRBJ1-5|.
CASGQGPPGDQPQHF
TGTGCCAGCGGTCAGGGGCCTCCAGGGGATCAGCCCCAGCATTTT
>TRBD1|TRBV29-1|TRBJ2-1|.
CSVEGQGGVYEQFF
TGCAGCGTGGAGGGACAGGGGGGTGTCTATGAGCAGTTCTTC
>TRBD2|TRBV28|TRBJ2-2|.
CASSVAGVSGELFF
TGTGCCAGCAGTGTAGCGGGAGTGTCCGGGGAGCTGTTTTTT
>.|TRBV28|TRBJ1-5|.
CASSFPGSGTPQHF
TGTGCCAGCAGTTTCCCAGGGTCCGGGACCCCCCAGCATTTT
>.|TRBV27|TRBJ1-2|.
CASTRTRSSSYGYTF
TGTGCCAGCACCCGGACTCGCTCCTCCTCCTATGGCTACACCTTC
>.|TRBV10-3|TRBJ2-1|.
CAISDGELGRSSYNEQFF
TGTGCCATCAGTGACGGGGAGTTGGGGAGGAGCTCCTACAATGAGCAGTTCTTC
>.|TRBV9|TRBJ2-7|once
CASGTGQVSEQYF
TGTGCCAGCGGAACGGGGCAGGTCTCCGAGCAGTACTTC
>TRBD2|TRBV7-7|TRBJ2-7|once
CASALIPSFRTRAYEQYF
TGTGCTAGCGCCCTGATCCCCTCCTTCCGGACTAGAGCTTACGAGCAGTACTTC
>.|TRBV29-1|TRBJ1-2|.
CSVLGNGYTF
TGCAGCGTTTTGGGGAATGGCTACACCTTC
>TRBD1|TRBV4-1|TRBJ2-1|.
CASSQARQGNEQFF
TGCGCCAGCAGCCAAGCGAGACAGGGGAATGAGCAGTTCTTC
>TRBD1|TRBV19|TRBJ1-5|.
CASSSPWDRANQPQHF
TGTGCCAGTAGTTCCCCCTGGGACAGAGCTAATCAGCCCCAGCATTTT